The T cell receptor (beta chain) under discussion was sequenced for a study of graft-versus-host responses after intestinal transplantation. Whole-study context: All of the recipients had induction that used anti-thymocyte globulin, then tacrolimus and steroids for two to four years.

CDR1 and CDR2 (germline): MNHEY, SVGAGI. The length of the CDR3 is 11 residues. V shed 6 bases and J shed 8 bases, with 10 bases lying between them. The table came from immunoSEQ multiplex PCR; TCRdb's copy has only in-frame clones and leaves some out. The sample includes around 10,000 clones, approximately 31% of them seen just once. Study-wide results and limits: Allografts carried high graft-versus-host to host-versus-graft clonal ratios in patients having graft-donor T cell macrochimerism. Researchers found GvH clones in recipient marrow, and some showed up first in ileum or blood.

The rearrangement links TRBV6-5 to TRBJ1-1; D gene unclear. This receptor was obtained from a human patient who was an organ donor for intestinal transplantation. Sequenced here: alloreactive CD4+ T cells from a mixed lymphocyte reaction culture, sampled before transplantation. The sample's subset: CFSE-low proliferating T cells sorted from roughly six-day pre-transplant mixed lymphocyte reaction (GvH or HvG direction). As DNA, the CDR3 is TGTGCCAGCAGCCGCGTAGAGGAAGCTTTCTTT. Its protein product is CASSRVEEAFF.